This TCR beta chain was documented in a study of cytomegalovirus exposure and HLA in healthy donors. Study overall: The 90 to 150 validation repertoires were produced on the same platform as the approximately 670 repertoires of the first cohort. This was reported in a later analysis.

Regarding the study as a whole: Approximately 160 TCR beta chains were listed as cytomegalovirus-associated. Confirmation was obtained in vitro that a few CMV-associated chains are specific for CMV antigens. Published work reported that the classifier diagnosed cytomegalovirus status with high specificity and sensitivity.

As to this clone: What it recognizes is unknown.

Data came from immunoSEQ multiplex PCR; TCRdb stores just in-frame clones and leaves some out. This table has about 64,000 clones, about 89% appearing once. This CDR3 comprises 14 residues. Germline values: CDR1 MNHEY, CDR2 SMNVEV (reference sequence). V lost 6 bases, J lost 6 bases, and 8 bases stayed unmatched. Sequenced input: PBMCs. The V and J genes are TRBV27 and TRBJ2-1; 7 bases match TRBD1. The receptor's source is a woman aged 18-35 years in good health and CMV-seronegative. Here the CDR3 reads CASRPGTEGNEQFF. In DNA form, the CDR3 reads TGTGCCAGCAGACCCGGGACAGAAGGCAATGAGCAGTTCTTC.